Listed below are T cell receptor beta chains from one sample, sequenced in a study of T cells after yellow fever vaccination. MiXCR, run by TCRdb on the 5' RACE reads, gives a single entry per CDR3 protein. The repertoire includes just under 600,000 distinct CDR3 sequences, approximately 13% of them detected once, and over 12% sits in the top ten. The sample consisted of PBMCs, taken on the day of the yellow fever booster vaccination. These receptors all come from a man aged 30-40 years who received the YFV17D yellow fever vaccine. CDR3s include the opening cysteine and the closing phenylalanine or tryptophan. Fields, in order: clone size, V gene, D gene, J gene, CDR3 protein, CDR3 DNA. The D gene is left open where the match is weak. Where a row states a size, it is once, few, many or the class of an expanded clone; other rows omit it.

>.|TRBV3-1|TRBD2|TRBJ2-1
CAICLGLAGDETLNEQFF
TGTGCCATCTGTTTGGGACTAGCGGGAGACGAAACCCTCAATGAGCAGTTCTTC
>.|TRBV28|.|TRBJ2-7
CASSTVPSYEQYF
TGTGCCAGCAGTACAGTTCCCTCCTACGAGCAGTACTTC
>.|TRBV4-3|.|TRBJ2-1
CASSQVLLGLISSHEQFF
TGCGCCAGCAGCCAAGTACTACTAGGGCTAATTTCGTCCCATGAGCAGTTCTTC
>.|TRBV3-1|.|TRBJ2-7
CASTPPGRTYEQYF
TGTGCCAGCACCCCCCCCGGTAGGACCTACGAGCAGTACTTC
>.|TRBV27|.|TRBJ2-5
CASRDQETQYF
TGTGCCAGCAGGGACCAAGAGACCCAGTACTTC
>few|TRBV3-1|.|TRBJ2-7
CASSQGTDSYEQYF
TGTGCCAGCAGCCAAGGGACAGACTCCTACGAGCAGTACTTC
>.|TRBV5-5|.|TRBJ1-1
CASSLDAVNTEAFF
TGTGCCAGCAGCTTGGACGCGGTGAACACTGAAGCTTTCTTT
>.|TRBV29-1|.|TRBJ2-1
CSVEPDSYNEQFF
TGCAGCGTTGAACCGGACTCGTACAATGAGCAGTTCTTC
>few|TRBV7-2|.|TRBJ2-5
CASSSGVWRHTQETQYF
TGTGCCAGCAGTTCAGGTGTTTGGCGGCACACTCAAGAGACCCAGTACTTC
>.|TRBV29-1|.|TRBJ1-1
CSFLIPLNTEAFF
TGCAGCTTCCTGATACCCTTGAACACTGAAGCTTTCTTT
>few|TRBV7-2|TRBD2|TRBJ2-3
CASSSRGLAGVYDTQYF
TGTGCCAGCAGCTCCCGCGGACTAGCGGGAGTGTATGATACGCAGTATTTT
>.|TRBV7-2|.|TRBJ2-1
CASSSFFYNEQFF
TGTGCCAGCAGCTCTTTTTTTTACAATGAGCAGTTCTTC
>many|TRBV20-1|.|TRBJ2-3
CSARDRRLTDTQYF
TGCAGTGCTAGAGATCGCAGACTGACAGATACGCAGTATTTT
>.|TRBV20-1|TRBD2|TRBJ2-1
CSAGGLAGLPQASYNEQFF
TGCAGTGCTGGGGGACTAGCGGGATTGCCACAGGCCTCCTACAATGAGCAGTTCTTC
>.|TRBV28|TRBD1|TRBJ1-1
CASEQGAVTEAFF
TGTGCCAGCGAGCAGGGGGCGGTCACTGAAGCTTTCTTT
>.|TRBV4-2|.|TRBJ2-2
CASSQGAGAGELFF
TGTGCCAGCAGCCAAGGGGCTGGAGCCGGGGAGCTGTTTTTT
>.|TRBV19|TRBD2|TRBJ2-1
CATTGLAGVEQFF
TGTGCCACTACGGGACTAGCGGGAGTTGAGCAGTTCTTC
>.|TRBV7-6|TRBD1|TRBJ2-7
CATQQDRGYEQYF
TGTGCCACCCAGCAGGACAGGGGCTACGAGCAGTACTTC
>.|TRBV20-1|TRBD2|TRBJ2-1
CSARGTGTSWLNEQFF
TGCAGTGCTAGAGGGACCGGGACTAGTTGGTTGAATGAGCAGTTCTTC
>few|TRBV3-1|TRBD1|TRBJ2-7
CASSKGTGGSYEQYF
TGTGCCAGCAGCAAAGGGACAGGGGGCTCATACGAGCAGTACTTC
>few|TRBV12-3/TRBV12-4|TRBD2|TRBJ2-1
CASAKAGVSEQFF
TGTGCCAGCGCAAAGGCGGGGGTCAGTGAGCAGTTCTTC
>few|TRBV4-3|TRBD2|TRBJ2-7
CASSSSLAGGYEQYF
TGCGCCAGCAGCTCAAGTTTAGCGGGAGGCTACGAGCAGTACTTC
>few|TRBV20-1|TRBD2|TRBJ2-2
CGLAGAGELFF
TGCGGATTAGCGGGAGCCGGGGAGCTGTTTTTT
>few|TRBV6-5|.|TRBJ2-3
CASSFQDWDTQYF
TGTGCCAGCAGTTTTCAAGACTGGGATACGCAGTATTTT
>few|TRBV5-1|.|TRBJ2-1
CASSLVGPHNEQFF
TGCGCCAGCAGCTTGGTAGGACCCCACAATGAGCAGTTCTTC
>.|TRBV5-1|TRBD2|TRBJ2-2
CASSLRLAENTGELFF
TGCGCCAGCAGCTTGAGACTAGCGGAGAACACCGGGGAGCTGTTTTTT
>few|TRBV12-3/TRBV12-4|.|TRBJ1-2
CASSLGEVYGYTF
TGTGCCAGCAGTTTAGGAGAGGTCTATGGCTACACCTTC
>.|TRBV2|.|TRBJ2-7
CASRRTIYEQYF
TGTGCCAGCAGGAGGACCATCTACGAGCAGTACTTC
>few|TRBV10-3|.|TRBJ2-2
CAIDPNTGELFF
TGTGCCATCGACCCGAACACCGGGGAGCTGTTTTTT
>few|TRBV18|.|TRBJ2-7
CASSQGLQYEQYF
TGTGCCAGCTCACAGGGTCTCCAATACGAGCAGTACTTC
>.|TRBV10-3|.|TRBJ2-1
CAISDPGSYNEQFF
TGTGCCATCAGTGATCCAGGATCCTACAATGAGCAGTTCTTC
>.|TRBV13|.|TRBJ2-3
CASSLGYPSTDTQYF
TGTGCCAGCAGCTTGGGATATCCTAGCACAGATACGCAGTATTTT
>.|TRBV9|.|TRBJ2-1
CASSVTPLGGNEQFF
TGTGCCAGCAGCGTAACCCCGTTGGGAGGCAATGAGCAGTTCTTC
>.|TRBV7-9|.|TRBJ1-2
CASSHLGQGSSRGYTF
TGTGCCAGCAGCCACCTGGGGCAGGGGTCGAGTCGTGGCTACACCTTC
>.|TRBV9|TRBD1|TRBJ2-7
CASSADRGSVEQYF
TGTGCCAGCAGCGCGGACAGGGGCTCGGTCGAGCAGTACTTC
>.|TRBV12-3/TRBV12-4|TRBD1|TRBJ1-6
CASSLGDSGSYNSPLHF
TGTGCCAGCAGTTTAGGGGACAGCGGTTCCTATAATTCACCCCTCCACTTT
>.|TRBV10-3|.|TRBJ1-2
CAISERVFTF
TGTGCCATCAGTGAAAGGGTTTTCACCTTC
>few|TRBV7-2|.|TRBJ2-7
CASSHEGSSYEQYF
TGTGCCAGCAGCCATGAGGGAAGCTCCTACGAGCAGTACTTC
>many|TRBV20-1|TRBD2|TRBJ2-1
CSASTSGASYNEQFF
TGCAGTGCTAGTACGAGCGGGGCATCCTACAATGAGCAGTTCTTC
>few|TRBV5-5|.|TRBJ2-7
CASSFQAGLYEQYF
TGTGCCAGCAGCTTTCAGGCAGGGTTGTACGAGCAGTACTTC
>.|TRBV5-8|TRBD2|TRBJ2-1
CASSWGTSGRSEQFF
TGTGCCAGCAGCTGGGGGACTAGCGGGAGATCTGAGCAGTTCTTC
>.|TRBV9|TRBD2|TRBJ2-1
CASSGLVLAGEDEQFF
TGTGCCAGCAGCGGCCTTGTACTAGCGGGAGAGGATGAGCAGTTCTTC
>.|TRBV7-9|TRBD1|TRBJ1-1
CASSLSDRVGTEAFF
TGTGCCAGCAGCTTATCTGACAGGGTGGGCACTGAAGCTTTCTTT
>.|TRBV18|.|TRBJ2-5
CASSPVAGTMGETQYF
TGTGCCAGCTCACCCGTTGCAGGGACAATGGGAGAGACCCAGTACTTC